This is a list of T cell receptor beta chains from one sample in a study of OX40 agonist ivuxolimab in advanced cancers. Using immunoSEQ multiplex PCR, the repertoire was profiled, and TCRdb retains in-frame clones only, with some absent. The sample holds about 61,000 clones; 92% are singletons and the top ten take around 25%. Here the sequenced sample was CD4+ or CD8+ T cells sorted from blood, taken in a trial of the OX40 agonist ivuxolimab. These receptors were collected from an adult with an advanced solid tumor such as melanoma, head and neck, liver or kidney cancer. Both conserved end residues are part of each CDR3. A D gene is named only where the DNA matches it firmly. The size of a clone is reported for some rows only, either as once, few or many, or as a class for expanded clones.

d_gene,abundance,v_gene,j_gene,CDR3aa,CDR3nt
-,-,TRBV6-5,TRBJ2-1,CASTPDFSYNEQFF,TGTGCCAGCACACCGGACTTCTCCTACAATGAGCAGTTCTTC
TRBD2,-,TRBV30,TRBJ2-4,CAWSVRAGGPGNIQYF,TGTGCCTGGAGTGTACGAGCGGGAGGGCCAGGAAACATTCAGTACTTC
-,once,TRBV30,TRBJ1-5,CAWSVLFGQPQHF,TGTGCCTGGAGTGTACTGTTCGGTCAGCCCCAGCATTTT
TRBD1,-,TRBV2,TRBJ1-5,CASRPDRASNQPQHF,TGTGCCAGCAGACCGGACAGGGCTAGCAATCAGCCCCAGCATTTT
-,once,TRBV7-6,TRBJ1-5,CASSLAGDSNQPQHF,TGTGCCAGCAGCTTAGCGGGCGATAGCAATCAGCCCCAGCATTTT
-,-,TRBV30,TRBJ2-3,CAWSDLTDTQYF,TGTGCCTGGAGTGATCTCACAGATACGCAGTATTTT
-,-,TRBV27,TRBJ1-4,CASSPNRDGNEKLFF,TGTGCCAGCAGTCCAAACCGGGACGGTAATGAAAAACTGTTTTTT
-,few,TRBV19,TRBJ1-5,CASSLYRDNQPQHF,TGTGCCAGTAGCCTTTATCGGGACAATCAGCCCCAGCATTTT
TRBD2,-,TRBV6-1,TRBJ2-1,CASSEGLAGGHEQFF,TGTGCCAGCAGTGAGGGACTAGCGGGGGGTCATGAGCAGTTCTTC
TRBD1,-,TRBV28,TRBJ1-2,CASSIDRGVYGYTF,TGTGCCAGCAGCATAGACAGGGGGGTCTATGGCTACACCTTC
-,-,TRBV30,TRBJ2-1,CAWSDTAPGEQFF,TGTGCCTGGAGCGACACAGCCCCCGGTGAGCAGTTCTTC
TRBD1,-,TRBV6-6,TRBJ2-5,CASSYGTGGGETQYF,TGTGCCAGCAGTTACGGAACAGGGGGAGGAGAGACCCAGTACTTC
-,-,TRBV6-6,TRBJ2-3,CASSYSAGPPDTQYF,TGTGCCAGCAGTTACTCCGCGGGACCTCCAGATACGCAGTATTTT
-,-,TRBV6-6,TRBJ2-1,CASRPHPRSYNEQFF,TGTGCCAGCAGGCCCCACCCCCGCTCCTACAATGAGCAGTTCTTC
-,-,TRBV15,TRBJ2-3,CATSRDSMGTDTQYF,TGTGCCACCAGCAGAGATAGTATGGGCACAGATACGCAGTATTTT
-,-,TRBV28,TRBJ1-5,CASSSGEVQPQHF,TGTGCCAGCAGTTCAGGGGAGGTACAGCCCCAGCATTTT
-,-,TRBV30,TRBJ1-2,CAWSKTVDSGYTF,TGTGCCTGGAGTAAGACGGTCGATTCCGGCTACACCTTC
-,-,TRBV15,TRBJ1-3,CATSRRRTGNTIYF,TGTGCCACCAGCAGGCGACGGACGGGAAACACCATATATTTT
-,-,TRBV28,TRBJ2-1,CASSYLPYNEQFF,TGTGCCAGCAGTTATTTGCCCTACAATGAGCAGTTCTTC
-,-,TRBV30,TRBJ2-2,CAWSGVGGNTLPNTGELFF,TGTGCCTGGAGTGGGGTCGGCGGGAATACCCTTCCGAACACCGGGGAGCTGTTTTTT
-,-,TRBV4-2,TRBJ2-3,CASSQNQDTQYF,TGTGCCAGCAGCCAGAACCAGGATACGCAGTATTTT
-,-,TRBV6-1,TRBJ2-7,CASSESPGASEQYF,TGTGCCAGCAGTGAATCGCCAGGGGCAAGCGAGCAGTACTTC
-,-,TRBV9,TRBJ2-3,CASSESTDTQYF,TGTGCCAGCAGCGAGAGCACAGATACGCAGTATTTT
TRBD1,-,TRBV28,TRBJ2-3,CASSLGDVPGQPWTKISTQYF,TGTGCCAGCAGTTTAGGGGATGTCCCGGGACAGCCCTGGACCAAGATAAGTACGCAGTATTTT
-,-,TRBV6-1,TRBJ1-1,CASSETKALNTEAFF,TGTGCCAGCAGTGAAACAAAAGCCTTGAACACTGAAGCTTTCTTT
-,-,TRBV11-2,TRBJ2-1,CASSFLKVEQFF,TGTGCCAGCAGCTTCCTTAAGGTAGAGCAGTTCTTC
TRBD1,-,TRBV5-5,TRBJ1-5,CASSGGQGFQPQHF,TGTGCCAGCAGTGGCGGACAGGGGTTTCAGCCCCAGCATTTT
-,-,TRBV5-1,TRBJ2-5,CASSSLTQETQYF,TGCGCCAGCAGCTCATTGACGCAAGAGACCCAGTACTTC
-,-,TRBV25-1,TRBJ2-3,CASSEYQDTQYF,TGTGCCAGCAGTGAATATCAAGATACGCAGTATTTT
TRBD2,-,TRBV2,TRBJ2-3,CASSWTSGADTQYF,TGTGCCAGCAGTTGGACTAGCGGCGCAGATACGCAGTATTTT
-,-,TRBV6-5,TRBJ1-1,CASSYSRDTLNTEAFF,TGTGCCAGCAGTTACTCGCGGGACACCTTGAACACTGAAGCTTTCTTT
TRBD2,-,TRBV15,TRBJ2-3,CATSRAGGADTQYF,TGTGCCACCAGCAGAGCGGGGGGGGCAGATACGCAGTATTTT
-,once,TRBV6-6,TRBJ1-1,CASSYISARLNSAFF,TGTGCCAGCAGTTACATTTCGGCAAGACTAAACTCAGCTTTCTTT
-,-,TRBV28,TRBJ2-3,CASSLGVGSTDTQYF,TGTGCCAGCAGTTTGGGTGTCGGCAGCACAGATACGCAGTATTTT
-,-,TRBV30,TRBJ2-1,CAWSAILDWDEQFF,TGTGCCTGGAGTGCCATACTAGATTGGGATGAGCAGTTCTTC
-,-,TRBV11-2,TRBJ2-7,CASSLTYEQYF,TGTGCCAGCAGCTTAACATACGAGCAGTACTTC
-,-,TRBV7-3,TRBJ2-5,CASSLSALRGETQYF,TGTGCCAGCAGCTTAAGTGCCCTCAGGGGCGAGACCCAGTACTTC
-,-,TRBV25-1,TRBJ2-1,CASSESQKGRNSYNEQFF,TGTGCCAGCAGTGAATCCCAAAAGGGTCGGAACTCCTACAATGAGCAGTTCTTC
-,-,TRBV6-5,TRBJ1-6,CASSPPLSPLHF,TGTGCCAGCAGTCCTCCCCTTTCACCCCTCCACTTT